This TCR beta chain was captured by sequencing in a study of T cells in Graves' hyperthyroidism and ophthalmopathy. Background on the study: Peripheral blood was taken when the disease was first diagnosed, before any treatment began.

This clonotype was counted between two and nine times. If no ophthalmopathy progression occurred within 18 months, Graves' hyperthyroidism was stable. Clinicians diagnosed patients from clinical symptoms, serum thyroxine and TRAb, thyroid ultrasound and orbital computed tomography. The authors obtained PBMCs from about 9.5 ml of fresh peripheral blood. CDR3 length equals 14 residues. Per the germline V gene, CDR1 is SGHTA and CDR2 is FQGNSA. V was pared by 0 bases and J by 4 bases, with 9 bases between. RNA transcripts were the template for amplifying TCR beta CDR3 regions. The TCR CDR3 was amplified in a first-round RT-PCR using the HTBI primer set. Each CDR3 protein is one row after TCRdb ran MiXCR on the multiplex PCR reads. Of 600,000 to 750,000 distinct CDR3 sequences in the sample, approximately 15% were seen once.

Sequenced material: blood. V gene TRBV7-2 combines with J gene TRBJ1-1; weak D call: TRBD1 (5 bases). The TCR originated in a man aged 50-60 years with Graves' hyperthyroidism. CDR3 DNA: TGTGCCAGCAGCTTAGCGGGCAGGGCCACTGAAGCTTTCTTT. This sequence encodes CASSLAGRATEAFF. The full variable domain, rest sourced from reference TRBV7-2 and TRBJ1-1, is GAGVSQSPSNKVTEKGKDVELRCDPISGHTALYWYRQSLGQGLEFLIYFQGNSAPDKSGLPSDRFSAERTGGSVSTLTIQRTQQEDSAVYLCASSLAGRATEAFFGQGTRLTVV.